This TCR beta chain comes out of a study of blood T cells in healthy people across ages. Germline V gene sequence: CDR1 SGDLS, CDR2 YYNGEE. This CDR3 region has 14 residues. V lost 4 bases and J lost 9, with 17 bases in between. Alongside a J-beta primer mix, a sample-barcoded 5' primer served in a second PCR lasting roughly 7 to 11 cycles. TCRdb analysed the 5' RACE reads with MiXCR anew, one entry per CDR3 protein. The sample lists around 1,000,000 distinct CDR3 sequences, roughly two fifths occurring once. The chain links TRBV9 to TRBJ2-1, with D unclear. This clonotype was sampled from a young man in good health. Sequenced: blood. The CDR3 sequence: CASSRSQGLGEQFF. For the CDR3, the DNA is TGTGCCAGCAGCAGATCCCAAGGGTTAGGTGAGCAGTTCTTC.